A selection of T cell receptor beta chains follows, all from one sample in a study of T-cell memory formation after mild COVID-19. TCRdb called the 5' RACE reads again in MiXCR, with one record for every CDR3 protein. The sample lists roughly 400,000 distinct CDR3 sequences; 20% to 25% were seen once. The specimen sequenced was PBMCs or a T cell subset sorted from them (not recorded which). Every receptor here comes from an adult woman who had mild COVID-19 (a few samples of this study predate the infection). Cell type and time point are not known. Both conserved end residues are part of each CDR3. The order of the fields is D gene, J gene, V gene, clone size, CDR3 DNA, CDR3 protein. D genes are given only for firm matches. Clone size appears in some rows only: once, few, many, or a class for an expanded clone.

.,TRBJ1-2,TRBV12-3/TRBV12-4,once,TGTGCCAGCAGCAGAGGGACGGTAAACTATGGCTACACCTTC,CASSRGTVNYGYTF
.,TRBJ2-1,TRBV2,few,TGTGCCAGCAGCTCCCTAGCGTCGGGGGAGCAGTTCTTC,CASSSLASGEQFF
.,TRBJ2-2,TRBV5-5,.,TGTGCCAGCAGCTTAGGATCCAGGGAGAACACCGGGGAGCTGTTTTTT,CASSLGSRENTGELFF
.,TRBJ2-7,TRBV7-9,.,TGTGCCAGCAGCCCCAGGACAGTCCCACCCCCGATCTACGAGCAGTACTTC,CASSPRTVPPPIYEQYF
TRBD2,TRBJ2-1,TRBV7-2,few,TGTGCCAGCAGCGGGACTAGCGGGGCCTACAATGAGCAGTTCTTC,CASSGTSGAYNEQFF
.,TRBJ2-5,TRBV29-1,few,TGCAGCGTTGAAGGTGTTGCGGGCGACAGACAAGAGACCCAGTACTTC,CSVEGVAGDRQETQYF
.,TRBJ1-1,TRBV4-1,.,TGCGCCAGCAGCCAAATGGTAGGGAACACTGAAGCTTTCTTT,CASSQMVGNTEAFF
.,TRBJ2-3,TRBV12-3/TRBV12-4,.,TGTGCCAGCACCCATGATAGAGGTACGCAGTATTTT,CASTHDRGTQYF
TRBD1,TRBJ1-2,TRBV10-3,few,TGTGCCATCAGTGAGGGGACAGGGACGGGCTACACCTTC,CAISEGTGTGYTF
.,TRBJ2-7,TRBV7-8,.,TGTGCCAGCAGCTTACCCCGCCTGCCTAGCACGTACGAGCAGTACTTC,CASSLPRLPSTYEQYF
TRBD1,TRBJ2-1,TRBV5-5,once,TGTGCCAGCATTCTACAGGGGGCGGCCTACAATGAGCAGTTCTTC,CASILQGAAYNEQFF
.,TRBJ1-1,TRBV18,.,TGTGCCAGCTCACCTCTGACCCGGGGGACACATAAGAGCACTGAAGCTTTCTTT,CASSPLTRGTHKSTEAFF
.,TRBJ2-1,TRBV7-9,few,TGTGCCAGCAGCCCCCCGACCCCTCACACGAATGAGCAGTTCTTC,CASSPPTPHTNEQFF
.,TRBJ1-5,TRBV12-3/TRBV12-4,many,TGTGCCAGCAGTTTTTCGGGGAACAATCAGCCCCAGCATTTT,CASSFSGNNQPQHF
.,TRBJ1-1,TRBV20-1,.,TGCAGTGCTTACTGGAACACTGAAGCTTTCTTT,CSAYWNTEAFF
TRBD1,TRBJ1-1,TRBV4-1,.,TGCGCCAGCAGCCAAGGGACAGGGGTTGACACTGAAGCTTTCTTT,CASSQGTGVDTEAFF
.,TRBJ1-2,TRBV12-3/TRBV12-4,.,TGTGCCAGCAGCATCTTGAGACCACGCGCTTATGGCTACACCTTC,CASSILRPRAYGYTF
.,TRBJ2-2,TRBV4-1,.,TGCGCCAGCAGCCACCGGTCAGCCTCGAACACCGGGGAGCTGTTTTTT,CASSHRSASNTGELFF
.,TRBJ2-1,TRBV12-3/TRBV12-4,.,TGTGCCAGCAGTTTAACCCACTGGGCGGGGGGACAGAGCTCCTACAATGAGCAGTTCTTC,CASSLTHWAGGQSSYNEQFF
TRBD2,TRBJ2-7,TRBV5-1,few,TGCGCCAGCAGCTTTCCGGGGGGTTCCTACGAGCAGTACTTC,CASSFPGGSYEQYF
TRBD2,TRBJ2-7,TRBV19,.,TGTGCCAGTAGTATCGGGGGGAGCTCCTACGAGCAGTACTTC,CASSIGGSSYEQYF
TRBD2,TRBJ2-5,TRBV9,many,TGTGCCAGCAGCCACGGGGGGAGGGGAAGAGGAGAGACCCAGTACTTC,CASSHGGRGRGETQYF
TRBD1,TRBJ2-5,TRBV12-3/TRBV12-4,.,TGTGCCAGCAGTCCAACGGGACAGGGGGAAGAGACCCAGTACTTC,CASSPTGQGEETQYF
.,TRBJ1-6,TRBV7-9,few,TGTGCCAGCAGCTTATTCGAGGACTCAACCCCACACTTT,CASSLFEDSTPHF
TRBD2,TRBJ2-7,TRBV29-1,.,TGCAGCGTGGGACTAGCGGGAAGAGGCGGGCAGTACTTC,CSVGLAGRGGQYF
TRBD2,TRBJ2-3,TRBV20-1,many,TGCAGTGCTAGACCCACTAGCGGGAGAACAGATACGCAGTATTTT,CSARPTSGRTDTQYF